One and the same sample provided the 18 T cell receptor beta chains below, sequenced in a study of blood T cell repertoires in COVID-19. The protocol was immunoSEQ multiplex PCR, while the TCRdb copy is restricted to in-frame clones and leaves out a portion. The sample records more than 60,000 clones, 80% being singletons. Sequences were obtained from peripheral blood. The receptors shown here come from a man between 60 and 75 years old with active or convalescent COVID-19.

This clone was detected a few times. The chain employs TRBV7-9 and TRBJ1-5, with D perhaps matching TRBD1 (5 bases). V was clipped by 4 bases and J by 5 bases, with 9 bases between them. Germline loops: CDR1 SEHNR, CDR2 FQNEAQ (reference sequence). CDR3 length: 13 residues. CDR3 in amino acids: CASSSGSHQPQHF. The CDR3 DNA is TGTGCCAGCAGCTCAGGGTCCCATCAGCCCCAGCATTTT.

The CDR3 region is CASTPGRISYEQYF. DNA of the CDR3: TGTGCCAGCACCCCAGGGCGTATTTCCTACGAGCAGTACTTC. The genes are TRBV25-1 and TRBJ2-7; D possibly corresponds to TRBD1 (5 bases). The CDR3 is 14 amino acids. V lost 7 bases and J lost 1, with 14 bases in between. Germline V gene sequence: CDR1 MGHDK, CDR2 SYGVNS.

The chain has TRBV11-2 and TRBJ2-7, with 8 bases identical to TRBD1. J was trimmed by 1 base and V by 6 bases; bases with no gene match: 11. CDR1 is SGHAT and CDR2 is FQNNGV in the germline V gene. CDR3 length equals 16 residues. The CDR3 loop is CASSRLPGQVSYEQYF. CDR3 DNA: TGTGCCAGCAGTCGTTTGCCGGGACAGGTTTCCTACGAGCAGTACTTC.

This clone was observed a few times. The chain links TRBV19 to TRBJ1-1; TRBD1 matches 8 bases. This CDR3 spans 13 amino acids. In germline, CDR1 is LNHDA, CDR2 SQIVND (reference sequence). V lost 5 bases to trimming and J lost 5 bases; unmatched junction nucleotides: 4. In DNA, the CDR3 is TGTGCCAGTAGTTACAGGGGGGCGACTGAAGCTTTCTTT. This codes for CASSYRGATEAFF.

The chain combines TRBV7-8 with TRBJ1-6, with no clear D. Germline CDR1 and CDR2: SGHVS and FQNEAQ. Between the trimmed V and J ends, which lost 5 bases and 9 bases, there was a span of 11 bases. The CDR3 is 13 residues long. The CDR3 nucleotides are TGTGCCAGCAGCGCGATCTCGGGTTCACCCCTCCACTTT. Its translation is CASSAISGSPLHF.

In its sample, this clone was seen a few times. This CDR3 is CASSLTGVNTEAFF. In DNA, the CDR3 is TGTGCCAGCAGTCTGACAGGGGTGAACACTGAAGCTTTCTTT. This sequence joins TRBV2 and TRBJ1-1; 8 nucleotides line up with TRBD1. Germline V CDR1 and CDR2: SNHLY, FYNNEI. V lost 5 bases and J lost 0; bases outside the gene matches: 2. The CDR3 runs 14 residues.

This chain connects TRBV7-9 to TRBJ2-3, with TRBD2 identical over 8 bases. Germline assignment: CDR1 SEHNR and CDR2 FQNEAQ (reference sequence). This CDR3 spans 15 amino acids. Unmatched junction bases numbered 8, after V lost 5 bases and J lost 4 bases. The CDR3 region has the DNA TGTGCCAGCAGCGACCTCGGGGGGGGCTCAGATACGCAGTATTTT. Protein sequence: CASSDLGGGSDTQYF.

This clone turned up a few times. The chain recombines TRBV7-9 with TRBJ1-2, with 11 bases lining up with TRBD1. Per germline, CDR1 SEHNR and CDR2 FQNEAQ (reference sequence). Trimming took 1 base from V and 3 from J; bases not matched to a gene: 4. The CDR3 has 16 amino acids. This CDR3 is CASSLEGTGGYYGYTF. Here the CDR3 DNA reads TGTGCCAGCAGCTTAGAAGGGACAGGGGGGTACTATGGCTACACCTTC.

The V call is TRBV7-2, the J call TRBJ2-7; 8 positions match TRBD1. CDR3 size: 15 residues. CDR1 and CDR2 from the germline V gene are SGHTA and FQGNSA. J gave up 5 bases and V 4 bases, and 10 bases lay outside the gene matches. The CDR3 DNA reads TGTGCCAGCAGCTCGCAGGGGGCGAATCGAGACGAGCAGTACTTC. It encodes CASSSQGANRDEQYF.

The chain combines TRBV19 with TRBJ1-2, with D unresolved. Germline CDR1 and CDR2: LNHDA and SQIVND (reference sequence). V was pared by 6 bases and J by 1 base, with 9 bases between. The CDR3 has 13 residues. The CDR3 region is CASRNGLNYGYTF. Here the CDR3 DNA reads TGTGCCAGTAGGAACGGACTTAACTATGGCTACACCTTC.

The chain carries TRBV18 and TRBJ2-3; D gene uncertain. This CDR3 is built from 15 residues. Trimming left V 6 bases short and J 1 base short, with 14 bases between. Germline CDR1 and CDR2: KGHSH and LQKENI. The CDR3 DNA reads TGTGCCAGCTCGTCACCGGCGGCCGGCACAGATACGCAGTATTTT. Protein sequence: CASSSPAAGTDTQYF.

J is TRBJ1-1 and V is TRBV6-5; 7 positions match TRBD1. The CDR3 runs 13 residues. The trim removed 5 bases at V and 10 bases at J, leaving 10 bases unmatched. From germline, CDR1 is MNHEY and CDR2 SVGAGI. CDR3 amino acids: CASSPIPGGRAFF. CDR3 DNA sequence: TGTGCCAGCAGTCCTATCCCAGGGGGGAGAGCTTTCTTT.

V usage is TRBV14 and J usage is TRBJ1-2; D unclear. The CDR3 totals 13 residues. V lost 4 bases, J lost 8 bases, and 14 bases lay in between. Looked up from germline, CDR1 is SGHDN and CDR2 is FVKESK. The CDR3 loop reads CASSRAYSRGYTF. The CDR3 nucleotides are TGTGCCAGCAGCCGCGCCTACAGTAGAGGCTACACCTTC.

The chain couples TRBV3-1 (or the pseudogene TRBV3-2) to TRBJ2-7; D is unclear. Trimming left V 0 bases short and J 3 bases short, with 3 bases between. This CDR3 is 12 amino acids long. The V gene's germline CDR1 is LGHDT and CDR2 YNNKEL (reference sequence). The CDR3 coding sequence is TGTGCCAGCAGCCAAGATCTCTACGAGCAGTACTTC. This gives the protein CASSQDLYEQYF.

This clone appeared a single time. The chain joins TRBV6-1 to TRBJ2-7; D unresolved. This CDR3 has 13 residues. Trimming took off 0 bases at V and 6 bases at J, with 9 bases between the two ends. The germline gives CDR1 MNHNS, CDR2 SASEGT. The CDR3 region is CASSEAYPVEQYF. CDR3 sequence (DNA): TGTGCCAGCAGTGAAGCGTATCCAGTCGAGCAGTACTTC.

This chain uses TRBV11-2 with TRBJ2-5, with TRBD2 matching over 11 bases. The trim removed 2 bases at V and 2 bases at J, leaving 7 bases unmatched. The germline CDR1 and CDR2 sequences are SGHAT and FQNNGV. The CDR3 consists of 17 residues. The CDR3 DNA follows: TGTGCCAGCAGCTTACTCTCGTTAGCGGGGGGGCAAGAGACCCAGTACTTC. Its translation: CASSLLSLAGGQETQYF. Full variable domain (outside the CDR3, taken from reference TRBV11-2 and TRBJ2-5): EAGVAQSPRYKIIEKRQSVAFWCNPISGHATLYWYQQILGQGPKLLIQFQNNGVVDDSQLPKDRFSAERLKGVDSTLKIQPAKLEDSAVYLCASSLLSLAGGQETQYFGPGTRLLVL.

The rearrangement links TRBV7-2 to TRBJ2-7, with D possibly matching TRBD2 (6 bases). V lost 5 bases to trimming and J lost 3 bases, with 14 bases between them. This CDR3 has 14 residues. The germline V gene encodes CDR1 SGHTA and CDR2 FQGNSA. Here the CDR3 reads CASSPGTPDYEQYF. The CDR3 DNA reads as TGTGCCAGCAGCCCCGGGACTCCAGACTACGAGCAGTACTTC.

This clone was counted only a few times. The chain employs TRBV4-1 and TRBJ1-5, with D possibly matching TRBD1 (5 bases). Trimming took off 4 bases at V and 0 bases at J, with 16 bases between the two ends. This CDR3 has 17 amino acids. Germline V CDR1 and CDR2: MGHRA, YSYEKL. The CDR3 nucleotides read TGCGCCAGCAGCCGGGGGGATGGATCCTATAGCAATCAGCCCCAGCATTTT. Its protein product is CASSRGDGSYSNQPQHF.